What follows are 19 T cell receptor beta chains derived from one specimen sequenced in a study of shared clonotypes between healthy human individuals. Assay used: immunoSEQ multiplex PCR; TCRdb lists only in-frame clones, some missing. The sample carries millions of clones, roughly 95% recorded once. Specimen: naive CD4+ T cells sorted from blood. The sample's subset: CD45RA+ positively selected. The receptors shown here come from a man between 18 and 29 years old in good health.

The chain has TRBV7-8 and TRBJ1-1; no definite D call. The CDR3 runs 15 residues. In germline, CDR1 is SGHVS, CDR2 FQNEAQ. V shed 1 base and J shed 0 bases, with 9 bases lying between them. CDR3 loop: CASSLGQNLNTEAFF. The CDR3, as DNA: TGTGCCAGCAGCTTAGGGCAAAACCTGAACACTGAAGCTTTCTTT.

The sample holds a few counts of this clone. The chain joins TRBV28 to TRBJ2-7; D might be TRBD2 (6 bases). The CDR3 has 14 residues. The ends were cut back, 7 bases at V and 0 bases at J, with 13 bases in the middle. Germline CDR1 and CDR2: MDHEN and SYDVKM. DNA of the CDR3: TGTGCCAGCACCCTCGGGGGAAGCTCCTACGAGCAGTACTTC. Translating it yields CASTLGGSSYEQYF.

About this clone: Other DNA sequences within the sample encode an identical CDR3. The chain has TRBV30 and TRBJ1-4; no definite D call. CDR3 size: 15 residues. Germline lookup yields CDR1 GTSNPN and CDR2 SVGIG (reference sequence). V was shortened by 0 bases and J by 5 bases, with 13 bases between the two germline ends. The CDR3 bases are TGTGCCTGGAGTGTTCGGGCGGGCGCGAATGAAAAACTGTTTTTT. This codes for CAWSVRAGANEKLFF. The variable domain in full, with the rest retrieved from reference TRBV30 and TRBJ1-4, is SQTIHQWPATLVQPVGSPLSLECTVEGTSNPNLYWYRQAAGRGLQLLFYSVGIGQISSEVPQNLSASRPQDRQFILSSKKLLLSDSGFYLCAWSVRAGANEKLFFGSGTQLSVL.

V usage is TRBV7-9 and J usage is TRBJ1-2, with D possibly TRBD1 on 5 matching bases. Germline CDR1 and CDR2: SEHNR and FQNEAQ (reference sequence). The CDR3 runs to 15 residues. Trimming took off 2 bases at V and 7 bases at J, with 17 bases between the two ends. DNA of the CDR3: TGTGCCAGCAGCTTATTAAGGGGTGGGTCTGGTGGCTACACCTTC. Translated: CASSLLRGGSGGYTF. The variable domain in full, with the rest retrieved from reference TRBV7-9 and TRBJ1-2, is DTGVSQNPRHKITKRGQNVTFRCDPISEHNRLYWYRQTLGQGPEFLTYFQNEAQLEKSRLLSDRFSAERPKGSFSTLEIQRTEQGDSAMYLCASSLLRGGSGGYTFGSGTRLTVV.

V gene TRBV13 combines with J gene TRBJ1-6; 7 bases align to TRBD1. CDR1 is PRHDT, CDR2 FYEKMQ, per germline (reference sequence). The CDR3 spans 15 residues. V lost 2 bases to trimming and J lost 9 bases; unmatched junction nucleotides: 7. CDR3 residues: CASSLLGGSGSPLHF. The DNA of the CDR3 is TGTGCCAGCAGCTTATTAGGGGGCTCAGGTTCACCCCTCCACTTT.

CDR3 amino acids: CASSPQGRTQYF. As DNA, the CDR3 is TGTGCCAGCAGCCCCCAAGGGAGGACCCAGTACTTC. The chain recombines TRBV27 with TRBJ2-5, with a possible D match to TRBD2 (5 bases). Trimming pared 6 bases from V and 7 bases from J, leaving 12 bases between. The germline gives CDR1 MNHEY, CDR2 SMNVEV (reference sequence). CDR3 length equals 12 residues.

The chain carries TRBV5-1 and TRBJ1-1, with D possibly TRBD1 on 6 matching bases. There are 15 residues in the CDR3. The V end was cut by 2 bases, the J end by 0 bases, with 11 bases between. Per germline, CDR1 SGHRS and CDR2 YFSETQ. This chain's CDR3 is CASSLSWDMNTEAFF. CDR3 in DNA: TGCGCCAGCAGCTTATCATGGGACATGAACACTGAAGCTTTCTTT.

The V gene is TRBV27, the J gene TRBJ2-7; 9 positions match TRBD2. The CDR3 extends over 18 amino acids. V was pared by 6 bases and J by 6 bases, with 21 bases of the junction left unmatched. Germline values: CDR1 MNHEY, CDR2 SMNVEV (reference sequence). CDR3 in amino acids: CASSRTTGTSSPKGEQYF. In DNA, the CDR3 is TGTGCCAGCAGCCGAACGACCGGGACTAGCAGTCCCAAGGGCGAGCAGTACTTC.

This clone is a singleton in its sample. The rearrangement joins TRBV7-9 to TRBJ2-5; D is uncertain. The CDR3 has 13 residues. Trimming removed 5 bases at V and 5 bases at J, with 12 bases between. In germline, CDR1 is SEHNR, CDR2 FQNEAQ (reference sequence). CDR3 DNA: TGTGCCAGCAGCCAGAGGAGTGGGGAGACCCAGTACTTC. The encoded protein is CASSQRSGETQYF.

A note on this clone: Different DNA sequences within this sample yield the same CDR3. The chain combines TRBV10-2 with TRBJ2-5, with D uncertain. Germline CDR1 reads WSHSY; CDR2 reads SAAADI. The CDR3 has 11 residues. Trimming left V 6 bases short and J 2 bases short, with 4 bases between. The CDR3 here is CASRRQETQYF. DNA for the CDR3: TGCGCCAGCAGGAGACAAGAGACCCAGTACTTC.

The chain employs TRBV6-1 and TRBJ1-1; D gene uncertain. V lost 3 bases and J 0 bases, leaving 8 bases between the germline ends. Germline-derived CDR1 and CDR2 are MNHNS and SASEGT. The CDR3 has 14 residues. This CDR3 is CASSEFHMNTEAFF. CDR3 bases: TGTGCCAGCAGTGAGTTCCACATGAACACTGAAGCTTTCTTT.

The chain uses TRBV4-1 and TRBJ2-7; D is possibly TRBD1 or TRBD2 (5 bases each). The CDR3 is 16 amino acids. The V end lost 2 bases, the J end lost 2 bases, and 16 bases lay between the germline ends. Per germline, CDR1 MGHRA and CDR2 YSYEKL. The DNA of the CDR3 is TGCGCCAGCAGCCAACCAACATCCGGGACGACCTACGAGCAGTACTTC. It is translated as CASSQPTSGTTYEQYF.

This clone was seen once. Other DNA variants within this sample encode the same CDR3. The chain couples TRBV5-4 to TRBJ2-3; D unclear. The V end lost 0 bases, the J end lost 2 bases, and 4 bases lay between the germline ends. The CDR3 runs to 13 residues. Germline V lookup: CDR1 SGHNT, CDR2 YYREEE (reference sequence). CDR3 sequence reads: CASSLGTTDTQYF. CDR3 coding DNA: TGTGCCAGCAGCTTGGGTACCACAGATACGCAGTATTTT.

This clone was detected only once. The chain is built from TRBV7-3 and TRBJ2-7, with D unresolved. Germline V gene lookup returns CDR1 SGHTA and CDR2 FQGTGA. The length of the CDR3 is 13 residues. Between the trimmed V and J ends, which lost 2 bases and 3 bases, there was a span of 8 bases. In DNA form, the CDR3 reads TGTGCCAGCAGCTTAGGCGTTCACTACGAGCAGTACTTC. Protein: CASSLGVHYEQYF.

This chain links TRBV15 with TRBJ2-5, with D uncertain. CDR1 is LNHNV and CDR2 is YYDKDF in the germline V gene (reference sequence). V dropped 0 bases and J dropped 4 bases, with 6 bases sitting between them. The CDR3 has 13 amino acids. The CDR3 bases are TGTGCCACCAGCAGAGACGTAGCAGAGACCCAGTACTTC. Translated: CATSRDVAETQYF.

This chain links TRBV2 with TRBJ2-1; 8 bases agree with TRBD2. Germline trimming cut 6 bases from V and 5 bases from J; bases unmatched to any gene: 6. Germline CDR1 SNHLY, CDR2 FYNNEI. This CDR3 is built from 14 residues. The CDR3 sequence: CASSGTRLNNEQFF. In nucleotides, the CDR3 is TGTGCCAGCAGCGGGACTAGACTAAACAATGAGCAGTTCTTC. Based on the CDR3 plus reference TRBV2 and TRBJ2-1, the full variable domain is EPEVTQTPSHQVTQMGQEVILRCVPISNHLYFYWYRQILGQKVEFLVSFYNNEISEKSEIFDDQFSVERPDGSNFTLKIRSTKLEDSAMYFCASSGTRLNNEQFFGPGTRLTVL.

The chain joins TRBV7-2 to TRBJ2-7; D is uncertain. CDR3 size: 11 residues. V lost 4 bases, J lost 5 bases, and 6 bases lay in between. CDR1 is SGHTA and CDR2 is FQGNSA in the germline V gene. The CDR3 region is CASSWKNEQYF. CDR3 bases: TGTGCCAGCAGCTGGAAAAACGAGCAGTACTTC.

V usage is TRBV5-6 and J usage is TRBJ2-3; TRBD2 matches 13 bases. CDR1 is SGHDT and CDR2 is YYEEEE in the germline V gene. CDR3 length: 17 amino acids. Losses at the gene ends were 4 bases for V and 0 bases for J; bases not matched to a gene: 5. This chain's CDR3 is CASSTRLAGGSTDTQYF. Here the CDR3 DNA reads TGTGCCAGCAGCACCCGACTAGCGGGAGGTAGCACAGATACGCAGTATTTT.

The chain recombines TRBV5-6 with TRBJ1-2; 8 nucleotides match TRBD1. Germline V gene sequence: CDR1 SGHDT, CDR2 YYEEEE. This CDR3 has 14 amino acids. V shed 9 bases, J shed 2 bases, and the junction held 9 bases outside the gene matches. DNA of the CDR3: TGTGCCACCCAATTGACAGGGGCAAACTATGGCTACACCTTC. Encoded protein: CATQLTGANYGYTF.